What follows are 17 T cell receptor beta chains derived from one specimen sequenced in a study of T-cell memory formation after mild COVID-19. TCRdb independently ran MiXCR on the 5' RACE reads; one entry per CDR3 protein. The repertoire holds a few hundred thousand distinct CDR3 sequences, with 25% to 35% as singletons. Sample: PBMCs or a T cell subset sorted from them (not recorded which). These receptors all stem from an adult woman who had mild COVID-19 (a few samples of this study predate the infection). Cell type and time point are not known.

The rearrangement uses TRBV25-1 and TRBJ2-1; D is tentatively TRBD1 or TRBD2 (6 bases each). Trimming took off 6 bases at V and 1 base at J, with 13 bases between the two ends. The length of the CDR3 is 15 residues. CDR1 and CDR2 from the germline V gene are MGHDK and SYGVNS. CDR3 loop: CASSGWGASYNEQFF. The CDR3, as DNA: TGTGCCAGCAGCGGATGGGGGGCGTCCTACAATGAGCAGTTCTTC.

This clonotype was observed a few times. The chain combines TRBV12-3 or TRBV12-4 with TRBJ1-3; a weak D match, TRBD1 (5 bases). The CDR3 runs 17 residues. The germline V and J ends were trimmed by 5 bases and 0 bases, with 17 bases remaining between them. CDR3 nucleotide sequence: TGTGCCAGCAGTAGATCGGACATGGGGTTCTCTGGAAACACCATATATTTT. It encodes CASSRSDMGFSGNTIYF.

The J gene is TRBJ2-5, the V gene TRBV24-1; D might be TRBD2 (5 bases). The CDR3 is 13 residues long. Between the trimmed V and J ends, which lost 0 bases and 9 bases, there was a span of 10 bases. CDR1 and CDR2 (germline): KGHDR, SFDVKD. CDR3 DNA: TGTGCCACCAGTGATTTGAAGGACGGGGCCCAGTACTTC. Translating gives CATSDLKDGAQYF.

This rearrangement joins TRBV5-5 to TRBJ1-2, with 8 bases matching TRBD1. The germline V gene encodes CDR1 SGHKS and CDR2 YYEKEE (reference sequence). After removal of 4 bases from V and 2 bases from J, the junction contained 16 bases not matched to a gene. The CDR3 extends over 18 amino acids. The CDR3 DNA sequence: TGTGCCAGCAGCCCTGTCCCAGGGGGCGACAACTCCAACTATGGCTACACCTTC. Protein sequence: CASSPVPGGDNSNYGYTF.

This clonotype was counted once. The chain uses TRBV5-1 and TRBJ1-6, with D perhaps matching TRBD1 (5 bases). The ends were cut back, 0 bases at V and 0 bases at J, with 13 bases in the middle. Per germline, CDR1 SGHRS and CDR2 YFSETQ. The CDR3 runs to 18 residues. This chain's CDR3 is CASSLDHPGSSYNSPLHF. In DNA, the CDR3 is TGCGCCAGCAGCTTGGACCATCCAGGGAGCTCCTATAATTCACCCCTCCACTTT.

This chain uses TRBV12-3 or TRBV12-4 with TRBJ2-3, with D uncertain. CDR3 length: 15 amino acids. The V gene lost 6 bases and the J gene lost 2 bases, with 15 bases spanning the gap. In nucleotides, the CDR3 is TGTGCCAGCAGCTCCCTAGGAAGGTTCACAGATACGCAGTATTTT. Translation gives CASSSLGRFTDTQYF.

The chain joins TRBV24-1 to TRBJ2-3; a weak D match, TRBD1 (6 bases). V dropped 4 bases and J dropped 0 bases, with 13 bases sitting between them. The CDR3 has 16 residues. The germline CDR1 and CDR2 sequences are KGHDR and SFDVKD. CDR3 sequence reads: CATSDPVGASTDTQYF. CDR3 nucleotides: TGTGCCACCAGTGACCCAGTGGGGGCTAGCACAGATACGCAGTATTTT.

This clonotype was counted a few times. The chain joins TRBV6-2 or TRBV6-3 to TRBJ1-1; 8 nucleotides align to TRBD1. The V and J ends lost 0 bases and 5 bases, in that order; junction bases with no gene match: 2. The CDR3 covers 14 residues. CDR1 and CDR2 from the germline V gene are MNHEY and SVGEGT. The CDR3: CASSYSTGATEAFF. The DNA of the CDR3 is TGTGCCAGCAGTTACTCGACAGGGGCGACTGAAGCTTTCTTT.

This chain links TRBV5-5 with TRBJ1-1, with 9 bases fitting TRBD1. This CDR3 has 16 residues. The junction had 7 bases not matched to a gene; V was cut back by 4 bases and J by 0 bases. The germline gives CDR1 SGHKS, CDR2 YYEKEE (reference sequence). CDR3 residues: CASSPQGAGVNTEAFF. The CDR3 DNA reads TGTGCCAGCAGCCCACAGGGGGCAGGGGTGAACACTGAAGCTTTCTTT.

The sample holds a few counts of this clonotype. The V call is TRBV29-1, the J call TRBJ2-7, with TRBD1 matching 10 bases. The CDR3 consists of 13 residues. With 6 bases clipped from V and 3 bases from J, the junction kept 5 bases outside the gene matches. Germline CDR1 reads SQVTM; CDR2 reads ANQGSEA. CDR3 in amino acids: CSVSRDRGYEQYF. The CDR3 DNA is TGCAGCGTCAGCCGGGACAGGGGCTACGAGCAGTACTTC.

This clonotype was detected only a few times. The chain uses TRBV15 and TRBJ2-7; D is possibly TRBD1 (5 bases). Per the germline V gene, CDR1 is LNHNV and CDR2 is YYDKDF (reference sequence). The CDR3 has 15 amino acids. Between the trimmed V and J ends, which lost 0 bases and 0 bases, there was a span of 9 bases. CDR3 in DNA: TGTGCCACCAGCAGAGATATTGACAGCTCCTACGAGCAGTACTTC. Its translation: CATSRDIDSSYEQYF.

This clonotype occurred a few times. The rearrangement links TRBV10-3 to TRBJ2-7; TRBD1 matches at 11 bases. The CDR3 consists of 13 residues. V was pared by 10 bases and J by 3 bases, with 5 bases of the junction left unmatched. Germline assignment: CDR1 ENHRY and CDR2 SYGVKD. In nucleotides, the CDR3 is TGTGCCAACTCCGGGACAGGGGGCTACGAGCAGTACTTC. Translating gives CANSGTGGYEQYF.

A few counts support this clonotype. The chain has TRBV12-3 or TRBV12-4 and TRBJ2-7, with 10 bases matching TRBD1. The J segment lost 12 bases and the V segment lost 6 bases, leaving 8 bases of the junction unmatched. CDR3 size: 12 residues. CDR3 sequence (DNA): TGTGCCAGCAGACCCGGACAGGGGGTGTCGTACTTC. It is translated as CASRPGQGVSYF.

In its sample, this clonotype was seen a few times. CDR3 sequence: CASNTGPNTGELFF. The DNA of the CDR3 is TGCGCCAGCAATACAGGCCCCAACACCGGGGAGCTGTTTTTT. This chain joins TRBV5-1 and TRBJ2-2, with D possibly matching TRBD1 (5 bases). Germline V gene data show CDR1 as SGHRS and CDR2 as YFSETQ. Trimming took off 6 bases at V and 2 bases at J, with 11 bases between the two ends. This CDR3 has 14 amino acids.

The rearrangement uses TRBV29-1 and TRBJ2-7; no reliable D call. The CDR3 sequence is 13 residues long. CDR1 is SQVTM, CDR2 ANQGSEA, per germline. Trimming stripped 2 bases from V and 6 bases from J, with 14 bases between. The CDR3 DNA reads as TGCAGCGTTGAAAGGCTACTCCCAGGCGAGCAGTACTTC. Translating it yields CSVERLLPGEQYF.

There are a few counts of this clonotype. This chain connects TRBV30 to TRBJ2-7; D remains ambiguous. The germline V and J ends were trimmed by 0 bases and 7 bases, with 13 bases remaining between them. Per the germline V gene, CDR1 is GTSNPN and CDR2 is SVGIG (reference sequence). This CDR3 has 13 amino acids. The CDR3 spells CAWSVRVVGEQYF. The CDR3, as DNA: TGTGCCTGGAGTGTACGGGTGGTGGGTGAGCAGTACTTC. The variable domain in full, with the rest retrieved from reference TRBV30 and TRBJ2-7, is SQTIHQWPATLVQPVGSPLSLECTVEGTSNPNLYWYRQAAGRGLQLLFYSVGIGQISSEVPQNLSASRPQDRQFILSSKKLLLSDSGFYLCAWSVRVVGEQYFGPGTRLTVT.

The genes are TRBV11-2 and TRBJ1-1; 9 nucleotides line up with TRBD1. J gave up 10 bases and V 2 bases, and 5 bases lay outside the gene matches. This CDR3 region has 13 residues. In germline, CDR1 is SGHAT, CDR2 FQNNGV. This CDR3 is CASSLRQGVVAFF. The DNA for the CDR3 is TGTGCCAGCAGCTTACGACAGGGGGTTGTAGCTTTCTTT.